This T cell receptor (beta chain) was found in a study of blood T cell repertoires in COVID-19. Across the whole study: COVID-19 samples collected from the United States, Italy and Spain covered acute and convalescent phases. Nucleic acid was either cDNA or gDNA, and it came from T cells, B-cell-depleted T cells, or PBMCs.

As originally analysed: Reference gene primers were amplified, and this amplification served to estimate nucleated cell counts. Generated by immunoSEQ multiplex PCR, the TCRdb table keeps only in-frame clones and is missing some. The D gene and trimming were derived from the DNA, and the V and J assignments and clone size from that table. Of about 170,000 clones listed, approximately 85% were seen once; the top ten hold less than 9%. The specimen was peripheral blood. This clonotype was sampled from a man aged 35 to 55 who had recovered from COVID-19.

CDR3 nucleotides: TGTGCCAGCTCACCACTTCAAGCGGGAGGAGGCTACGAGCAGTACTTC. It yields the protein CASSPLQAGGGYEQYF. This chain links TRBV18 with TRBJ2-7, with 9 bases fitting TRBD2. The V and J ends lost 1 base and 3 bases, in that order; junction bases with no gene match: 7. The CDR3 is made up of 16 amino acids. Germline-derived CDR1 and CDR2 are KGHSH and LQKENI.